This TCR beta chain was retrieved from a study of blood T cell repertoires in COVID-19. Overall study context: COVID-19 samples collected from the United States, Italy and Spain covered acute and convalescent phases.

TCRdb's table, derived via immunoSEQ multiplex PCR, lists solely in-frame clones and lacks some. This sample has about 230,000 clones, with roughly 91% found just once. Sample: PBMCs or T cells enriched from blood (not recorded which). The source is a woman aged 25 to 39 with acute COVID-19.

DNA for the CDR3: TGTGCCAGCGGTGGACTAGCGGTTCCCTCTACGCAGTATTTT. It encodes CASGGLAVPSTQYF. The J gene is TRBJ2-3, the V gene TRBV2, with 10 positions matching TRBD2. Germline V CDR1 and CDR2: SNHLY, FYNNEI. Germline trimming cut 8 bases from V and 8 bases from J; bases unmatched to any gene: 10. This CDR3 contains 14 residues.